This section outlines one T cell receptor (beta chain) sequence together with its context. Its antigen is undetermined. A far larger clone is one base from this, pointing to a likely read error. The CDR3 end shows no conserved phenylalanine or tryptophan, and so a read error is likely. The data are from a study of shared clonotypes between healthy human individuals. Study-level background: Donors, aged 18 to 49, were a couple of women and a few men. Study conclusions and caveats: Only a few donors were included, so the genetic and exposure-history diversity represented was limited.

The deep-level immunoSEQ assay was used. Some clones are missing from TCRdb's copy, which holds only in-frame ones; the method was immunoSEQ multiplex PCR. This table holds 550,000 to 600,000 clones, around 77% found once. Trimming cost V 0 bases and J 0 bases, with 8 bases left between them. This CDR3 contains 14 residues. Looked up from germline, CDR1 is GTSNPN and CDR2 is SVGIG (reference sequence). The chain combines TRBV30 with TRBJ1-1, with D uncertain. Sequencing was performed on PBMCs. The sequence came from a woman aged 35 to 49 in good health. Some clones in this sample may be carry-over from other donors' samples. The CDR3 DNA reads as TGTGCCTGGAGTGTAACGGAGATGAACACTGAAGCTTTCTCT. Protein product: CAWSVTEMNTEAFS.